This T cell receptor beta chain appears in the sequencing data of a study of cytomegalovirus exposure and HLA in healthy donors. Study-level results: Among the most significant clusters, several appeared linked to common viral pathogens in a later analysis. Immune exposure information available was restricted to CMV serostatus. Presence/absence comparisons presumed near-even sequencing depth among donors.

As concerns this clone: Its target is unknown.

This CDR3 comprises 15 residues. The J segment lost 6 bases and the V segment lost 4 bases, leaving 9 bases of the junction unmatched. The V gene's germline CDR1 is SGHRS and CDR2 YFSETQ. The PCR contained 60 Vbeta and 13 Jbeta primers. The table came from immunoSEQ multiplex PCR; TCRdb's copy has only in-frame clones and leaves some out. In the table there are 100,000 to 120,000 clones, more than 60% of which are singletons. This sequence was found in a man aged 30-40 years in good health and CMV-seropositive. The chain combines TRBV5-1 with TRBJ2-7, with TRBD1 identical over 11 bases. Sequenced: PBMCs. The chain's CDR3 is CASSQIRDRGAEQYF. DNA for the CDR3: TGCGCCAGCAGCCAGATCCGGGACAGGGGGGCCGAGCAGTACTTC.